The clone carrying this TCR beta chain was recorded many times. Its antigen is unknown. Amplified regions were TCR beta CDR3 sequences from RNA transcripts. A first-round RT-PCR of the TCR CDR3 used the HTBI primer set. TCRdb passed the multiplex PCR reads through MiXCR, listing each CDR3 protein once. The data contain hundreds of thousands of distinct CDR3 sequences, roughly 15% of them seen just once; the ten biggest clones take up 28%. These data are taken from a study of T cells in Graves' hyperthyroidism and ophthalmopathy. Findings and limits, study-wide: A median around 6.4 months before onset, the model predicted ophthalmopathy. Most thyroid clonotypes with frequency above 0.001 were detected in blood. A model of 13 V-J features distinguished ophthalmopathy from stable hyperthyroidism.

CDR1 and CDR2 (germline): KGHSH, LQKENI. The CDR3 runs 12 residues. V dropped 6 bases and J dropped 2 bases, with 8 bases sitting between them. The study based diagnoses on clinical symptoms, serum thyroxine and TRAb, thyroid ultrasound and orbital computed tomography. The TCR sequence derives from a woman aged 18-29 years with Graves' ophthalmopathy. V usage is TRBV18 and J usage is TRBJ2-7; D unresolved. Sample: blood. The DNA for the CDR3 is TGTGCCAGCTCCCCATCCCCCTACGAGCAGTACTTC. Encoded protein: CASSPSPYEQYF.